This T cell receptor beta chain was found in a study of lymphopenia after photon versus proton radiotherapy. Here immunoSEQ multiplex PCR was the method, and the copy in TCRdb shows in-frame clones only, minus some. Of more than 15,000 clones in the sample, around four fifths were seen once. CDR3 length equals 16 residues. CDR1 SGHVS and CDR2 FNYEAQ come from the germline V gene. The V and J ends lost 0 bases and 6 bases respectively, with 14 bases between them. The sample consisted of peripheral blood, taken from a patient treated with photon-based radiotherapy. The clonotype comes from a woman in her 50s with pancreatic cancer. The rearrangement uses TRBV7-6 and TRBJ2-2, with unresolved D. CDR3 sequence: CASSLASKGRAGELFF. In nucleotides, the CDR3 is TGTGCCAGCAGCTTAGCTAGCAAGGGCCGGGCCGGGGAGCTGTTTTTT.